The rows below give T cell receptor beta chains drawn from one sample of a study of vaccination effects on CD4 cells after COVID-19. TCRdb's table, derived via immunoSEQ multiplex PCR, lists solely in-frame clones and lacks some. Of some 22,000 clones in the sample, 60% to 80% were seen once. Their antigens remain unidentified. Here the sequenced sample was CD4+ T cells from PBMCs cultured with HCoV-NL63 spike peptides, taken after COVID-19 vaccination. These receptors were obtained from a human donor who received a COVID-19 vaccine. Both conserved end residues are part of each CDR3. A D gene is named only where the DNA matches it firmly. The size field is filled for only some rows; it gives once, few, many or a size class.

clone size: -; D gene: -; CDR3 length: 14; J gene: TRBJ1-1; V gene: TRBV2; CDR3 DNA: TGTGCCAGCAGTGCCCAGGGAGGTGACACTGAAGCTTTCTTT; CDR3 protein: CASSAQGGDTEAFF
clone size: -; D gene: -; CDR3 length: 16; J gene: TRBJ2-2; V gene: TRBV5-4; CDR3 DNA: TGTGCCAGCAGCCCCGGGACCAGGGTGGACACCGGGGAGCTGTTTTTT; CDR3 protein: CASSPGTRVDTGELFF
clone size: few; D gene: -; CDR3 length: 14; J gene: TRBJ1-1; V gene: TRBV7-2; CDR3 DNA: TGTGCCAGCAGCTTGTTTCAGGGGAGGACTGAAGCTTTCTTT; CDR3 protein: CASSLFQGRTEAFF
clone size: -; D gene: -; CDR3 length: 14; J gene: TRBJ2-1; V gene: TRBV10-2; CDR3 DNA: TGCGCCAGCAGTGGGCAGGGAGCTGGGGGTGAGCAGTTCTTC; CDR3 protein: CASSGQGAGGEQFF
clone size: once; D gene: -; CDR3 length: 11; J gene: TRBJ2-7; V gene: TRBV30; CDR3 DNA: TGTGCCTGGAGCTCCCTCGGGGAGCAGTACTTC; CDR3 protein: CAWSSLGEQYF
clone size: -; D gene: -; CDR3 length: 13; J gene: TRBJ1-6; V gene: TRBV18; CDR3 DNA: TGTGCCAGCTCACCACCAGCGGGCGAACCCCTCCACTTT; CDR3 protein: CASSPPAGEPLHF
clone size: -; D gene: TRBD2; CDR3 length: 14; J gene: TRBJ2-7; V gene: TRBV6-5; CDR3 DNA: TGTGCCAGCAGGACACTAGCGGGGGCCGGCGAGCAGTACTTC; CDR3 protein: CASRTLAGAGEQYF
clone size: -; D gene: -; CDR3 length: 16; J gene: TRBJ1-4; V gene: TRBV9; CDR3 DNA: TGTGCCAGCAGCCCCCCAGGGTTGAGGGGAGGTGAAAAACTGTTTTTT; CDR3 protein: CASSPPGLRGGEKLFF
clone size: -; D gene: -; CDR3 length: 15; J gene: TRBJ1-4; V gene: TRBV19; CDR3 DNA: TGTGCCAGTAGAAAGGGCATTTCAACTAATGAAAAACTGTTTTTT; CDR3 protein: CASRKGISTNEKLFF
clone size: -; D gene: -; CDR3 length: 13; J gene: TRBJ1-5; V gene: TRBV19; CDR3 DNA: TGTGCCAGTAGTATTTCGGGCAATCAGCCCCAGCATTTT; CDR3 protein: CASSISGNQPQHF
clone size: -; D gene: -; CDR3 length: 13; J gene: TRBJ1-5; V gene: TRBV11-2; CDR3 DNA: TGTGCCAGCAGCTTAGACTTCAATCAGCCCCAGCATTTT; CDR3 protein: CASSLDFNQPQHF
clone size: once; D gene: -; CDR3 length: 15; J gene: TRBJ2-7; V gene: TRBV2; CDR3 DNA: TGTGCCAGCAGTGAAAGGAGGGGCCCAACCTACGAGCAGTACTTC; CDR3 protein: CASSERRGPTYEQYF
clone size: -; D gene: -; CDR3 length: 13; J gene: TRBJ2-3; V gene: TRBV7-2; CDR3 DNA: TGTGCCAGCAGCCACCCTGGAGGGAATACGCAGTATTTT; CDR3 protein: CASSHPGGNTQYF
clone size: -; D gene: -; CDR3 length: 15; J gene: TRBJ1-5; V gene: TRBV6-5; CDR3 DNA: TGTGCCAGCAGACTCGGGACGGATAGCAATCAGCCCCAGCATTTT; CDR3 protein: CASRLGTDSNQPQHF
clone size: few; D gene: -; CDR3 length: 16; J gene: TRBJ1-1; V gene: TRBV6-5; CDR3 DNA: TGTGCCAGCAGTTACTCGGGGTATAGCAAGGGTACTGAAGCTTTCTTT; CDR3 protein: CASSYSGYSKGTEAFF
clone size: -; D gene: -; CDR3 length: 16; J gene: TRBJ2-1; V gene: TRBV5-6; CDR3 DNA: TGTGCCAGCAGCTTGAAAAGGGTCCCCTCCTACAATGAGCAGTTCTTC; CDR3 protein: CASSLKRVPSYNEQFF
clone size: -; D gene: -; CDR3 length: 15; J gene: TRBJ1-5; V gene: TRBV5-3; CDR3 DNA: TGTGCCAGAAGCGTGAGGGGGACGCCTAATCAGCCCCAGCATTTT; CDR3 protein: CARSVRGTPNQPQHF
clone size: -; D gene: -; CDR3 length: 16; J gene: TRBJ2-1; V gene: TRBV19; CDR3 DNA: TGTGCCAGTAGTATATTCGGGGAGGGGGCTTACAATGAGCAGTTCTTC; CDR3 protein: CASSIFGEGAYNEQFF
clone size: -; D gene: -; CDR3 length: 14; J gene: TRBJ1-4; V gene: TRBV28; CDR3 DNA: TGTGCCAGCAGAGGATGGGCAACTAATGAAAAACTGTTTTTT; CDR3 protein: CASRGWATNEKLFF
clone size: few; D gene: -; CDR3 length: 12; J gene: TRBJ2-7; V gene: TRBV3-1/TRBV3-2; CDR3 DNA: TGTGCCAGCAGCCAAGTCGTGGGGGAGCAGTACTTC; CDR3 protein: CASSQVVGEQYF
clone size: -; D gene: TRBD2; CDR3 length: 15; J gene: TRBJ2-3; V gene: TRBV4-3; CDR3 DNA: TGCGCCAGCAGCCCTTGGACTAGTGTAGCAGATACGCAGTATTTT; CDR3 protein: CASSPWTSVADTQYF
clone size: once; D gene: -; CDR3 length: 16; J gene: TRBJ2-1; V gene: TRBV6-6; CDR3 DNA: TGTGCCAGCAGTTCCCGTGACAATGAGGCGTACAATGAGCAGTTCTTC; CDR3 protein: CASSSRDNEAYNEQFF
clone size: -; D gene: -; CDR3 length: 12; J gene: TRBJ2-7; V gene: TRBV7-2; CDR3 DNA: TGTGCCAGCAGCTCCCGCGGCCACGAGCAGTACTTC; CDR3 protein: CASSSRGHEQYF
clone size: -; D gene: TRBD1; CDR3 length: 16; J gene: TRBJ1-4; V gene: TRBV4-2; CDR3 DNA: TGTGCCAGCAGCCCCACCGGACAGGGATGGAGTGAAAAACTGTTTTTT; CDR3 protein: CASSPTGQGWSEKLFF
clone size: -; D gene: -; CDR3 length: 16; J gene: TRBJ2-7; V gene: TRBV30; CDR3 DNA: TGTGCCTGGAGTGTCTTAGCGTATTGGACTACTGGCGAGCAGTACTTC; CDR3 protein: CAWSVLAYWTTGEQYF
clone size: -; D gene: -; CDR3 length: 15; J gene: TRBJ2-7; V gene: TRBV5-4; CDR3 DNA: TGTGCCAGCAGCCACAAGGCTCTAGGGGACTACGAGCAGTACTTC; CDR3 protein: CASSHKALGDYEQYF
clone size: -; D gene: TRBD1; CDR3 length: 16; J gene: TRBJ2-1; V gene: TRBV3-1/TRBV3-2; CDR3 DNA: TGTGCCAGCAGCCAGCGGACAGGGGCGAGATACAATGAGCAGTTCTTC; CDR3 protein: CASSQRTGARYNEQFF
clone size: -; D gene: -; CDR3 length: 15; J gene: TRBJ2-1; V gene: TRBV5-6; CDR3 DNA: TGTGCCAGCAGCCAGACAGTGAGCTCCTACAATGAGCAGTTCTTC; CDR3 protein: CASSQTVSSYNEQFF
clone size: -; D gene: -; CDR3 length: 16; J gene: TRBJ2-1; V gene: TRBV20-1; CDR3 DNA: TGCAGTGCTGGTGGGGACCCTAGCGTAGCCTACAATGAGCAGTTCTTC; CDR3 protein: CSAGGDPSVAYNEQFF
clone size: -; D gene: TRBD1; CDR3 length: 12; J gene: TRBJ1-1; V gene: TRBV2; CDR3 DNA: TGTGCCAGCACTGCAGGGGGCACTGAAGCTTTCTTT; CDR3 protein: CASTAGGTEAFF
clone size: -; D gene: -; CDR3 length: 13; J gene: TRBJ1-4; V gene: TRBV9; CDR3 DNA: TGTGCCAGCAGCGCACAGGAGAATGAAAAACTGTTTTTT; CDR3 protein: CASSAQENEKLFF
clone size: few; D gene: TRBD1; CDR3 length: 17; J gene: TRBJ1-6; V gene: TRBV6-9; CDR3 DNA: TGTGCCAGCAGTAGGACAGGGGAAAGCTCCTATAATTCACCCCTCCACTTT; CDR3 protein: CASSRTGESSYNSPLHF
clone size: -; D gene: -; CDR3 length: 13; J gene: TRBJ2-7; V gene: TRBV7-9; CDR3 DNA: TGTGCCAGCAGCTCCCGGGACTCCTACGAGCAGTACTTC; CDR3 protein: CASSSRDSYEQYF
clone size: -; D gene: -; CDR3 length: 17; J gene: TRBJ1-1; V gene: TRBV9; CDR3 DNA: TGTGCCAGCAGCGTAGGACTCCGGGGGAGGGGGAACACTGAAGCTTTCTTT; CDR3 protein: CASSVGLRGRGNTEAFF
clone size: -; D gene: -; CDR3 length: 16; J gene: TRBJ1-1; V gene: TRBV19; CDR3 DNA: TGTGCCAGTAGTGAAATATCAGGGTACCTGAACACTGAAGCTTTCTTT; CDR3 protein: CASSEISGYLNTEAFF
clone size: once; D gene: TRBD1; CDR3 length: 15; J gene: TRBJ1-4; V gene: TRBV2; CDR3 DNA: TGTGCCAGCAGACCGGACAGGGGCGGTAATGAAAAACTGTTTTTT; CDR3 protein: CASRPDRGGNEKLFF
clone size: -; D gene: -; CDR3 length: 12; J gene: TRBJ1-2; V gene: TRBV29-1; CDR3 DNA: TGCAGCGTTGGCCAGGGGAACTATGGCTACACCTTC; CDR3 protein: CSVGQGNYGYTF
clone size: -; D gene: TRBD1; CDR3 length: 12; J gene: TRBJ1-6; V gene: TRBV12-3/TRBV12-4; CDR3 DNA: TGTGCCAGTCTCGCAGGGGGATCACCCCTCCACTTT; CDR3 protein: CASLAGGSPLHF
clone size: -; D gene: TRBD1; CDR3 length: 15; J gene: TRBJ1-1; V gene: TRBV6-5; CDR3 DNA: TGTGCCAGCAGCTCGAGACAGGGGGCCAACACTGAAGCTTTCTTT; CDR3 protein: CASSSRQGANTEAFF
clone size: -; D gene: -; CDR3 length: 13; J gene: TRBJ2-5; V gene: TRBV19; CDR3 DNA: TGTGCCAGTAGCAGCCATCCCCAAGAGACCCAGTACTTC; CDR3 protein: CASSSHPQETQYF
clone size: -; D gene: -; CDR3 length: 11; J gene: TRBJ1-3; V gene: TRBV7-2; CDR3 DNA: TGTGCCAGCAGCCTAGGAGGGGGCATATATTTT; CDR3 protein: CASSLGGGIYF
clone size: -; D gene: -; CDR3 length: 16; J gene: TRBJ2-5; V gene: TRBV5-8; CDR3 DNA: TGTGCCAGCAGCTTGTCCGGGACTGGGCAAGGAGAGACCCAGTACTTC; CDR3 protein: CASSLSGTGQGETQYF
clone size: -; D gene: -; CDR3 length: 16; J gene: TRBJ2-1; V gene: TRBV24-1; CDR3 DNA: TGTGCCACCAGTGATCGCAGGGCGAGCTCCTACAATGAGCAGTTCTTC; CDR3 protein: CATSDRRASSYNEQFF
clone size: -; D gene: -; CDR3 length: 18; J gene: TRBJ2-1; V gene: TRBV14; CDR3 DNA: TGTGCCAGCAGCCAGGGACTGACCCAAGGGGTCCTCTACAATGAGCAGTTCTTC; CDR3 protein: CASSQGLTQGVLYNEQFF
clone size: -; D gene: -; CDR3 length: 15; J gene: TRBJ2-7; V gene: TRBV2; CDR3 DNA: TGTGCCAGCAGGGACCGGACATTGGGGACCTACGAGCAGTACTTC; CDR3 protein: CASRDRTLGTYEQYF
clone size: -; D gene: -; CDR3 length: 16; J gene: TRBJ2-2; V gene: TRBV4-1; CDR3 DNA: TGCGCCAGCAGCCAAGATGCAGGGCAGAACACCGGGGAGCTGTTTTTT; CDR3 protein: CASSQDAGQNTGELFF
clone size: -; D gene: TRBD1; CDR3 length: 22; J gene: TRBJ1-4; V gene: TRBV2; CDR3 DNA: TGTGCCAGCATTGGTCTCCGACGAGCCATACAGGGGGCGCAGAGGGGTGTCGAAAAACTGTTTTTT; CDR3 protein: CASIGLRRAIQGAQRGVEKLFF
clone size: -; D gene: -; CDR3 length: 14; J gene: TRBJ2-1; V gene: TRBV19; CDR3 DNA: TGTGCCAGTAGTAATTGGGTGGCCCACAATGAGCAGTTCTTC; CDR3 protein: CASSNWVAHNEQFF
clone size: -; D gene: TRBD1; CDR3 length: 14; J gene: TRBJ1-4; V gene: TRBV5-6; CDR3 DNA: TGTGCCAGCAGCGAATGGCACAGGGGTGAAAAACTGTTTTTT; CDR3 protein: CASSEWHRGEKLFF
clone size: -; D gene: -; CDR3 length: 13; J gene: TRBJ1-2; V gene: TRBV16; CDR3 DNA: TGTGCCAGCAGCCAATTGGGGCACGATGGCTACACCTTC; CDR3 protein: CASSQLGHDGYTF
clone size: -; D gene: -; CDR3 length: 13; J gene: TRBJ2-7; V gene: TRBV19; CDR3 DNA: TGTGCCAGTAGCACCAGAGGGGAGTACGAGCAGTACTTC; CDR3 protein: CASSTRGEYEQYF
clone size: -; D gene: TRBD2; CDR3 length: 16; J gene: TRBJ2-2; V gene: TRBV7-9; CDR3 DNA: TGTGCCAGCAGCCCCGGACTAGCGGGAGGGCTCGGGGAGCTGTTTTTT; CDR3 protein: CASSPGLAGGLGELFF
clone size: -; D gene: -; CDR3 length: 14; J gene: TRBJ1-2; V gene: TRBV5-4; CDR3 DNA: TGTGCCAGCAGCTTGATCGGGAGTAACTATGGCTACACCTTC; CDR3 protein: CASSLIGSNYGYTF
clone size: -; D gene: -; CDR3 length: 15; J gene: TRBJ2-5; V gene: TRBV19; CDR3 DNA: TGTGCCACCAGGCCGTCAGGGACCGGGCAAGAGACCCAGTACTTC; CDR3 protein: CATRPSGTGQETQYF
clone size: -; D gene: -; CDR3 length: 11; J gene: TRBJ2-5; V gene: TRBV28; CDR3 DNA: TGTGCCAGCAGTTTAGGGGAGACCCAGTACTTC; CDR3 protein: CASSLGETQYF
clone size: -; D gene: TRBD1; CDR3 length: 15; J gene: TRBJ2-4; V gene: TRBV28; CDR3 DNA: TGTGCCAGCAGTTTAGGTATACCAGGGGGAAACATTCAGTACTTC; CDR3 protein: CASSLGIPGGNIQYF
clone size: -; D gene: -; CDR3 length: 13; J gene: TRBJ1-1; V gene: TRBV2; CDR3 DNA: TGTGCCAGTGGGGGGAAATGGGACACTGAAGCTTTCTTT; CDR3 protein: CASGGKWDTEAFF
clone size: -; D gene: -; CDR3 length: 14; J gene: TRBJ1-5; V gene: TRBV19; CDR3 DNA: TGTGCCAGTAGCCGTGGGGAATACAATCAGCCCCAGCATTTT; CDR3 protein: CASSRGEYNQPQHF
clone size: -; D gene: -; CDR3 length: 15; J gene: TRBJ2-3; V gene: TRBV5-1; CDR3 DNA: TGCGCCAGCAGCCATCCTAGCCCGCACACAGATACGCAGTATTTT; CDR3 protein: CASSHPSPHTDTQYF